These 11 T cell receptor beta chains share one sample of origin, sequenced in a study of PD-1 blockade in classical Hodgkin lymphoma. Assay used: immunoSEQ multiplex PCR; TCRdb lists only in-frame clones, some missing. The sample comprises 10,000 to 15,000 clones, around 85% of which are singletons, and roughly 25% rests with the top ten. Every single patient, without exception, relapsed after autologous stem cell transplantation, and brentuximab vedotin exposure varied. CD8+ T cells were isolated from thawed PBMCs by magnetic negative selection. This sample comprised CD8+ T cells from blood, obtained at baseline. The receptors derive from a human donor with classical Hodgkin lymphoma.

The J gene is TRBJ1-2, the V gene TRBV28; TRBD1 agrees at 7 bases. V gave up 5 bases and J gave up 6 bases; unmatched junction bases: 12. The CDR3 totals 15 residues. CDR1 MDHEN and CDR2 SYDVKM come from the germline V gene. DNA of the CDR3: TGTGCCAGCAGTATACCGGGACAGCTACGAGATGGCTACACCTTC. Translated: CASSIPGQLRDGYTF.

This sequence joins TRBV29-1 and TRBJ1-3, with D unresolved. V lost 4 bases, J lost 0 bases, and 10 bases lay in between. Germline CDR1 and CDR2: SQVTM and ANQGSEA. CDR3 size: 14 residues. The CDR3 bases are TGCAGCGTTGGTACAGCTAACTCTGGAAACACCATATATTTT. Its protein product is CSVGTANSGNTIYF.

This rearrangement joins TRBV2 to TRBJ1-2; D perhaps matches TRBD1 (5 bases). V was shortened by 11 bases and J by 7 bases, with 14 bases between the two germline ends. The CDR3 loop spans 11 amino acids. Per the germline V gene, CDR1 is SNHLY and CDR2 is FYNNEI. The CDR3 reads CAGATGSGYTF. DNA of the CDR3: TGTGCCGGGGCGACTGGTTCTGGCTACACCTTC.

The gene calls are TRBV6-6 and TRBJ1-2; unclear D gene. The V and J ends lost 7 bases and 8 bases respectively, with 11 bases between them. Germline V gene data show CDR1 as MNHNY and CDR2 as SVGAGI (reference sequence). The CDR3 length is 11 residues. CDR3: CASTSGNGYTF. The CDR3 DNA reads as TGTGCCAGCACATCGGGTAACGGCTACACCTTC.

Here the CDR3 reads CASSVEGAGGLETQYF. Here the CDR3 DNA reads TGTGCCAGCAGCGTAGAGGGTGCGGGGGGTTTAGAGACCCAGTACTTC. The chain has TRBV9 and TRBJ2-5, with 8 nucleotides matching TRBD2. J was trimmed by 4 bases and V by 0 bases; bases with no gene match: 8. Germline V gene data show CDR1 as SGDLS and CDR2 as YYNGEE. The CDR3 length is 16 residues.

The rearrangement links TRBV9 to TRBJ2-7; TRBD1 matches 9 bases. Germline trimming cut 2 bases from V and 1 base from J; bases unmatched to any gene: 4. Looked up from germline, CDR1 is SGDLS and CDR2 is YYNGEE. This CDR3 has 15 amino acids. CDR3 region: CASSVSGTGSYEQYF. Here the CDR3 DNA reads TGTGCCAGCAGCGTTTCTGGGACAGGGTCCTACGAGCAGTACTTC. The variable domain in full, with the rest retrieved from reference TRBV9 and TRBJ2-7, is DSGVTQTPKHLITATGQRVTLRCSPRSGDLSVYWYQQSLDQGLQFLIQYYNGEERAKGNILERFSAQQFPDLHSELNLSSLELGDSALYFCASSVSGTGSYEQYFGPGTRLTVT.

J is TRBJ2-3 and V is TRBV20-1, with D unresolved. The germline V gene has CDR1 DFQATT and CDR2 SNEGSKA (reference sequence). V was trimmed by 6 bases and J by 3 bases, leaving 7 bases between them. CDR3 length: 11 residues. The CDR3 protein is CSAPRTDTQYF. The CDR3 region has the DNA TGCAGTGCACCTCGGACAGATACGCAGTATTTT.

The rearrangement uses TRBV7-3 and TRBJ2-7; either TRBD1 or TRBD2 may supply D (6 bases each). V gave up 2 bases and J gave up 5 bases, with 16 bases separating them. This CDR3 has 15 amino acids. From germline, CDR1 is SGHTA and CDR2 FQGTGA. CDR3 in DNA: TGTGCCAGCAGCTTAGAGGGGGAGGCAGCGGACGAGCAGTACTTC. Translation: CASSLEGEAADEQYF.

V and J are TRBV19 and TRBJ1-3; 7 nucleotides agree with TRBD1. Germline CDR1 and CDR2: LNHDA and SQIVND (reference sequence). The junction had 5 bases not matched to a gene; V was cut back by 3 bases and J by 0 bases. CDR3 size: 16 residues. The DNA for the CDR3 is TGTGCCAGTAGTATTGGACAGGCTAACTCTGGAAACACCATATATTTT. Its translation: CASSIGQANSGNTIYF. The whole variable domain, filled in from reference TRBV19 and TRBJ1-3, reads DGGITQSPKYLFRKEGQNVTLSCEQNLNHDAMYWYRQDPGQGLRLIYYSQIVNDFQKGDIAEGYSVSREKKESFPLTVTSAQKNPTAFYLCASSIGQANSGNTIYFGEGSWLTVV.

This clone was seen a handful of times. The chain joins TRBV5-6 to TRBJ1-2; D might be TRBD1 (6 bases). Germline CDR1 and CDR2: SGHDT and YYEEEE. This CDR3 is 13 amino acids long. V lost 4 bases to trimming and J lost 8 bases, with 15 bases between them. This CDR3 is CASSPGTLGGYTF. The CDR3 DNA follows: TGTGCCAGCAGCCCCGGGACATTGGGCGGCTACACCTTC.

J is TRBJ2-3 and V is TRBV6-1, with D unclear. This CDR3 is built from 14 residues. V was trimmed by 3 bases and J by 4 bases, leaving 11 bases between them. The germline V gene encodes CDR1 MNHNS and CDR2 SASEGT. CDR3 nucleotide sequence: TGTGCCAGCAGTGACACTCTTCGCCCAGATACGCAGTATTTT. This encodes CASSDTLRPDTQYF.